This T cell receptor beta chain was documented in a study of Ad26.COV2.S vaccination and SARS-CoV-2 variants. About the study: Intramuscular Ad26.COV2.S at 5x10^10 or 1x10^11 viral particles.

Sequencing used immunoSEQ multiplex PCR; TCRdb keeps in-frame clones, though not all of them. Among approximately 420,000 clones listed, 85% to 90% were seen once. The treatment denotes: 15 to 20 received Ad26.COV2.S at low or high dose, single or two shots; a few received placebo; per-sample allocation not given. Repertoires come from day 63 after the first vaccine or placebo injection. This clone was recorded at least ten times. The clonotype originates from a person between 18 and 65 years old who received the Ad26.COV2.S COVID-19 vaccine or a placebo. Material: peripheral blood, obtained in a trial of Ad26.COV2.S vaccine versus placebo.

CDR3 residues: CASSGAGGPQDEQFF. The CDR3 DNA reads TGTGCCAGCAGTGGAGCGGGGGGGCCCCAGGATGAGCAGTTCTTC. This chain uses TRBV6-1 with TRBJ2-1; 10 bases line up with TRBD2. The CDR3 is made up of 15 amino acids. V trimming: 4 bases; J trimming: 8 bases; junction bases outside the gene matches: 8. The germline V gene has CDR1 MNHNS and CDR2 SASEGT.